Listed below are T cell receptor beta chains from one sample, sequenced in a study of T cell responses to AZD1222 COVID-19 vaccine. The table came from immunoSEQ multiplex PCR; TCRdb's copy has only in-frame clones and leaves some out. The sample has about 66,000 clones; about 74% are singletons. Specimen: peripheral blood, collected 28 days after the second AZD1222 dose. Source of these receptors: an adult who received the AZD1222 COVID-19 vaccine. CDR3s include the opening cysteine and the closing phenylalanine or tryptophan. Fields, in order: clone size, V gene, J gene, D gene, CDR3 DNA, CDR3 protein. D genes are given only for firm matches. Size is stated for part of the rows, as once, few or many counts, or as a class when the clone is expanded.

clone size: -; V gene: TRBV7-9; J gene: TRBJ2-1; D gene: -; CDR3 DNA: TGTGCCAGCAGCAAGGGAGCCAGCTCCTACAATGAGCAGTTCTTC; CDR3 protein: CASSKGASSYNEQFF
clone size: few; V gene: TRBV4-3; J gene: TRBJ2-1; D gene: -; CDR3 DNA: TGCGCCAGCAGCCAAGATGGCAGGGGATTCTACAATGAGCAGTTCTTC; CDR3 protein: CASSQDGRGFYNEQFF
clone size: -; V gene: TRBV28; J gene: TRBJ1-5; D gene: TRBD1; CDR3 DNA: TGTGCCAGCAGTTTAACTAGACAGGGAGGGGCTCAGCCCCAGCATTTT; CDR3 protein: CASSLTRQGGAQPQHF
clone size: -; V gene: TRBV5-8; J gene: TRBJ1-1; D gene: -; CDR3 DNA: TGTGCCAGCAGCTTTACAGGGCGCACTGAAGCTTTCTTT; CDR3 protein: CASSFTGRTEAFF
clone size: -; V gene: TRBV5-1; J gene: TRBJ2-1; D gene: -; CDR3 DNA: TGCGCCAGCAGCGCCCAGGGGCCGCACAATGAGCAGTTCTTC; CDR3 protein: CASSAQGPHNEQFF
clone size: -; V gene: TRBV19; J gene: TRBJ2-1; D gene: -; CDR3 DNA: TGTGCCAGTAGTACAGCCGCCCTACCCAGCTCCTACAATGAGCAGTTCTTC; CDR3 protein: CASSTAALPSSYNEQFF
clone size: -; V gene: TRBV27; J gene: TRBJ2-3; D gene: TRBD1; CDR3 DNA: TGTGCCAGCAGCTACAGGGGGCCTAGCACAGATACGCAGTATTTT; CDR3 protein: CASSYRGPSTDTQYF
clone size: -; V gene: TRBV19; J gene: TRBJ1-1; D gene: -; CDR3 DNA: TGTGCCAGTAGTATAAAAAGGGGGACTGAAGCTTTCTTT; CDR3 protein: CASSIKRGTEAFF
clone size: -; V gene: TRBV18; J gene: TRBJ1-3; D gene: TRBD1; CDR3 DNA: TGTGCCAGCTCACCACCGTATGGGACAGCAAGGGGAAACACCATATATTTT; CDR3 protein: CASSPPYGTARGNTIYF
clone size: -; V gene: TRBV14; J gene: TRBJ1-2; D gene: -; CDR3 DNA: TGTGCCAGCAGCCCCTGGACCGTGGGGCGCTACACCTTC; CDR3 protein: CASSPWTVGRYTF
clone size: -; V gene: TRBV21-1; J gene: TRBJ1-3; D gene: -; CDR3 DNA: TGTGCCAGCAGCACAACTTGTACCGTCGATGGGGGCAGGGACGAGATAAACACCATATATTTT; CDR3 protein: CASSTTCTVDGGRDEINTIYF
clone size: few; V gene: TRBV5-5; J gene: TRBJ2-5; D gene: -; CDR3 DNA: TGTGCCAGCAGCTGGGCGGGGCCTAAAGAGACCCAGTACTTC; CDR3 protein: CASSWAGPKETQYF
clone size: -; V gene: TRBV6-2/TRBV6-3; J gene: TRBJ2-2; D gene: -; CDR3 DNA: TGTGCCAGCAGTTACTCGGGGACCGGGGAGCTGTTTTTT; CDR3 protein: CASSYSGTGELFF
clone size: -; V gene: TRBV28; J gene: TRBJ2-7; D gene: TRBD1; CDR3 DNA: TGTGCCAGCAGTAACCCCGGGACAGCATACGAGCAGTACTTC; CDR3 protein: CASSNPGTAYEQYF
clone size: -; V gene: TRBV2; J gene: TRBJ1-5; D gene: -; CDR3 DNA: TGTGCCAGCGCCATAGGGGCCAGGGGCCAGCCCCAGCATTTT; CDR3 protein: CASAIGARGQPQHF
clone size: -; V gene: TRBV18; J gene: TRBJ1-6; D gene: -; CDR3 DNA: TGTGCCAGCTCACAAAACCGGGTCGCCGATTCACCCCTCCACTTT; CDR3 protein: CASSQNRVADSPLHF
clone size: -; V gene: TRBV3-1/TRBV3-2; J gene: TRBJ1-4; D gene: TRBD1; CDR3 DNA: TGTGCCAGCAGCCACGGACAGGCAACTAATGAAAAACTGTTTTTT; CDR3 protein: CASSHGQATNEKLFF
clone size: -; V gene: TRBV27; J gene: TRBJ2-1; D gene: -; CDR3 DNA: TGTGCCAGCAGTTTCGGTGCATACAATGAGCAGTTCTTC; CDR3 protein: CASSFGAYNEQFF
clone size: -; V gene: TRBV3-1/TRBV3-2; J gene: TRBJ1-6; D gene: -; CDR3 DNA: TGTGCCAGCAGCCAAGATCTCTCCCGAGGCCGGACCTATAATTCACCCCTCCACTTT; CDR3 protein: CASSQDLSRGRTYNSPLHF
clone size: few; V gene: TRBV6-5; J gene: TRBJ1-1; D gene: -; CDR3 DNA: TGTGCCAGCAGTTCTCGAAGGGGTTCTGAAGCTTTCTTT; CDR3 protein: CASSSRRGSEAFF
clone size: -; V gene: TRBV4-3; J gene: TRBJ2-1; D gene: -; CDR3 DNA: TGCGCCACCAGCCCCCGGGTGGGAGGGGGTTACAATGAGCAGTTCTTC; CDR3 protein: CATSPRVGGGYNEQFF
clone size: -; V gene: TRBV7-2; J gene: TRBJ2-7; D gene: TRBD2; CDR3 DNA: TGTGCCAGCAGCATTAGCGGGCCAGCTTCCTACGAGCAGTACTTC; CDR3 protein: CASSISGPASYEQYF
clone size: -; V gene: TRBV9; J gene: TRBJ1-6; D gene: TRBD1; CDR3 DNA: TGTGCCAGCAGCTTAGGACAGGACCCTAGGGAACCCCTCCACTTT; CDR3 protein: CASSLGQDPREPLHF
clone size: medium-sized; V gene: TRBV4-3; J gene: TRBJ1-5; D gene: -; CDR3 DNA: TGCGCCAGCAGTCGGGGCCCTGAGCAGCCCCAGCATTTT; CDR3 protein: CASSRGPEQPQHF
clone size: -; V gene: TRBV5-1; J gene: TRBJ2-3; D gene: TRBD2; CDR3 DNA: TGCGCCAGCAGCTTGGCTAGCGGGGGGGCAATAGATACGCAGTATTTT; CDR3 protein: CASSLASGGAIDTQYF
clone size: -; V gene: TRBV28; J gene: TRBJ1-1; D gene: -; CDR3 DNA: TGTGCCAGCAGTGTGGGAAGAACTGAAGCTTTCTTT; CDR3 protein: CASSVGRTEAFF
clone size: -; V gene: TRBV9; J gene: TRBJ2-5; D gene: TRBD2; CDR3 DNA: TGTGCCAGCAGCGTTTCAAGCGGGGGGGCCGGGTACCAAGAGACCCAGTACTTC; CDR3 protein: CASSVSSGGAGYQETQYF
clone size: -; V gene: TRBV2; J gene: TRBJ1-6; D gene: -; CDR3 DNA: TGTGCCGGTACAGGTTTCAGCTCCTATAATTCACCCCTCCACTTT; CDR3 protein: CAGTGFSSYNSPLHF
clone size: -; V gene: TRBV11-3; J gene: TRBJ2-5; D gene: -; CDR3 DNA: TGTGCCAGCAGCTTAGGTTTGTGGGGGGCGAATCAAGAGACCCAGTACTTC; CDR3 protein: CASSLGLWGANQETQYF